Listed below are T cell receptor beta chains from one sample, sequenced in a study of control samples from healthy donors and cancer patients. Libraries were prepared by immunoSEQ multiplex PCR; TCRdb keeps only in-frame clonotypes and omits some of them. The sample lists about 170,000 clones, 75% to 95% seen once, with over 1.2% in the top ten. The sequenced sample consisted of blood. All receptors come from a woman younger than 45 in good health. Both conserved end residues are part of each CDR3. The D gene is left open where the match is weak. Not every row has a clone size; where given, it reads once, few, many or a size class.

abundance,d_gene,j_gene,v_gene,CDR3aa,CDR3nt
NA,NA,TRBJ2-3,TRBV3-1/TRBV3-2,CASSPQVGGGGTDTQYF,TGTGCCAGCAGCCCCCAAGTAGGGGGGGGTGGTACAGATACGCAGTATTTT
NA,TRBD1,TRBJ1-2,TRBV5-1,CASSFDRGPEGYTF,TGCGCCAGCAGCTTCGACAGGGGGCCGGAAGGCTACACCTTC
NA,NA,TRBJ2-7,TRBV9,CASSAGTFYGQYF,TGTGCCAGCAGCGCCGGGACATTCTACGGGCAGTACTTC
NA,NA,TRBJ2-3,TRBV19,CASTRRGQSTDTQYF,TGTGCCAGTACCCGGCGGGGACAGAGCACAGATACGCAGTATTTT
NA,TRBD2,TRBJ2-1,TRBV2,CASSEGGLAGGVEQFF,TGTGCCAGCAGTGAAGGGGGACTAGCGGGAGGGGTTGAGCAGTTCTTC
NA,TRBD1,TRBJ2-7,TRBV12-3/TRBV12-4,CASSDRGSYEQYF,TGTGCCAGCAGCGACAGGGGCTCCTACGAGCAGTACTTC
NA,NA,TRBJ1-5,TRBV30,CAWSVRDNQPQHF,TGTGCCTGGAGTGTCCGGGACAATCAGCCCCAGCATTTT
once,TRBD1,TRBJ1-1,TRBV6-1,CASSDQTGTGEKAFF,TGTGCCAGCAGTGATCAAACCGGGACAGGGGAAAAAGCTTTCTTT
NA,TRBD2,TRBJ2-5,TRBV11-2,CASSLAPSGRETQYF,TGTGCCAGCAGCTTAGCCCCTAGCGGGAGAGAGACCCAGTACTTC
NA,NA,TRBJ1-6,TRBV7-2,CASSLVNSHNSPLHF,TGTGCCAGCAGCTTAGTAAACAGCCATAATTCACCCCTCCACTTT
NA,TRBD2,TRBJ2-5,TRBV12-5,CASGLRASGAETQYF,TGTGCTAGTGGTTTGAGGGCTAGCGGGGCGGAGACCCAGTACTTC
once,NA,TRBJ2-1,TRBV9,CASSVGWGNEQFF,TGTGCCAGCAGCGTAGGATGGGGCAATGAGCAGTTCTTC
NA,TRBD2,TRBJ2-1,TRBV2,CASSDQRGYNEQFF,TGTGCCAGCAGTGACCAGCGGGGATACAATGAGCAGTTCTTC
few,NA,TRBJ1-4,TRBV7-9,CASSLDSPREKLFF,TGTGCCAGCAGCTTAGACAGCCCTCGGGAAAAACTGTTTTTT
NA,TRBD1,TRBJ2-1,TRBV6-5,CASSSDRSSYNEQFF,TGTGCCAGCAGTTCGGACAGGAGCTCCTACAATGAGCAGTTCTTC
NA,NA,TRBJ1-1,TRBV7-2,CASSFAGNTEAFF,TGTGCCAGCAGCTTCGCTGGCAACACTGAAGCTTTCTTT
NA,TRBD2,TRBJ2-1,TRBV27,CASREIAGVNNEQFF,TGTGCCAGCAGAGAAATAGCGGGAGTAAACAATGAGCAGTTCTTC
NA,NA,TRBJ1-5,TRBV7-8,CASSFTTNSNQPQHF,TGTGCCAGCAGCTTCACGACAAATAGCAATCAGCCCCAGCATTTT
NA,NA,TRBJ1-2,TRBV27,CASSLSRTAQDGYTF,TGTGCCAGCAGTTTATCCCGGACCGCGCAGGATGGCTACACCTTC
NA,TRBD1,TRBJ1-1,TRBV19,CASSMDRGTEAFF,TGTGCCAGTAGTATGGACAGGGGGACTGAAGCTTTCTTT
NA,TRBD1,TRBJ1-2,TRBV7-9,CASSKTGGGYTF,TGTGCCAGCAGCAAGACAGGGGGAGGCTACACCTTC
NA,NA,TRBJ1-2,TRBV2,CASTLEPLAYGYTF,TGTGCCAGCACTCTAGAACCTCTCGCCTATGGCTACACCTTC
once,TRBD2,TRBJ2-1,TRBV18,CASSYLSGGVHNEQFF,TGTGCCAGCTCATACCTCAGCGGGGGGGTCCACAATGAGCAGTTCTTC
NA,TRBD2,TRBJ2-7,TRBV27,CASSLSLAGDYEQYF,TGTGCCAGCAGTTTATCCCTAGCGGGGGACTACGAGCAGTACTTC
NA,TRBD1,TRBJ2-5,TRBV4-3,CASSQDWGQGGETQYF,TGCGCCAGCAGCCAAGATTGGGGACAGGGGGGGGAGACCCAGTACTTC
NA,TRBD1,TRBJ2-1,TRBV20-1,CSASHDRGRGNEQFF,TGCAGTGCTAGTCATGACAGGGGGCGCGGCAATGAGCAGTTCTTC
NA,NA,TRBJ2-1,TRBV7-3,CASSEQGGSYNEQFF,TGTGCCAGCAGCGAACAGGGGGGGTCCTACAATGAGCAGTTCTTC
NA,NA,TRBJ1-1,TRBV7-9,CASSLGQLNTEAFF,TGTGCCAGCAGCTTAGGACAGCTGAACACTGAAGCTTTCTTT
NA,NA,TRBJ1-6,TRBV10-2,CASSEQGNSPLHF,TGCGCCAGCAGTGAGCAGGGTAATTCACCCCTCCACTTT
NA,NA,TRBJ1-2,TRBV5-1,CASSLGGARYGYTF,TGCGCCAGCAGCTTGGGTGGGGCCCGCTATGGCTACACCTTC
NA,NA,TRBJ1-5,TRBV7-9,CASSLIGDNQPQHF,TGTGCCAGCAGCTTAATCGGGGACAATCAGCCCCAGCATTTT
NA,TRBD1,TRBJ1-5,TRBV2,CASSKEQGAVQPQHF,TGTGCCAGCAGCAAAGAACAGGGGGCGGTTCAGCCCCAGCATTTT
NA,NA,TRBJ1-5,TRBV11-2,CASSLSGANQPQHF,TGTGCCAGCAGCTTAAGCGGGGCAAATCAGCCCCAGCATTTT
NA,TRBD2,TRBJ2-1,TRBV19,CASSLLAGGQHEQFF,TGTGCCAGTAGTCTCCTAGCGGGAGGGCAACATGAGCAGTTCTTC
NA,TRBD1,TRBJ1-1,TRBV4-1,CASSQAGGAFF,TGCGCCAGCAGCCAAGCAGGGGGAGCTTTCTTT
NA,TRBD2,TRBJ2-5,TRBV24-1,CATSVAGGRETQYF,TGTGCCACCAGTGTGGCGGGAGGGCGGGAGACCCAGTACTTC
NA,TRBD1,TRBJ1-2,TRBV7-9,CASSLAGQGVGYTF,TGTGCCAGCAGCTTAGCGGGACAGGGCGTCGGCTACACCTTC
NA,NA,TRBJ1-2,TRBV4-1,CASSQAPNRDDGYTF,TGCGCCAGCAGCCAAGCCCCCAACAGGGACGATGGCTACACCTTC
NA,NA,TRBJ1-4,TRBV11-2,CASSLTNGQEKLFF,TGTGCCAGCAGCTTAACCAACGGACAGGAAAAACTGTTTTTT
NA,NA,TRBJ1-1,TRBV30,CAWRTESRGAFF,TGTGCCTGGCGTACAGAGAGTAGAGGTGCTTTCTTT
NA,NA,TRBJ1-4,TRBV7-2,CASSLYRTNEKLFF,TGTGCCAGCAGCTTATACAGAACTAATGAAAAACTGTTTTTT
once,TRBD1,TRBJ1-2,TRBV29-1,CSVETSGQGRGYTF,TGCAGCGTTGAGACATCGGGACAGGGGCGAGGCTACACCTTC
NA,TRBD1,TRBJ1-2,TRBV29-1,CSTRQGARYGYTF,TGCAGCACCCGACAGGGGGCGCGGTATGGCTACACCTTC
NA,NA,TRBJ1-6,TRBV9,CASSVVGLNSPLHF,TGTGCCAGCAGCGTAGTAGGGTTGAATTCACCCCTCCACTTT
NA,NA,TRBJ1-1,TRBV6-5,CASRTGLPNTEAFF,TGTGCCAGCAGGACGGGACTCCCGAACACTGAAGCTTTCTTT
NA,NA,TRBJ1-3,TRBV7-8,CASSLVGRARSGNTIYF,TGTGCCAGCAGCTTAGTAGGCAGGGCTCGCTCTGGAAACACCATATATTTT
NA,NA,TRBJ2-4,TRBV29-1,CSVEGGLARNIQYF,TGCAGCGTTGAAGGCGGGCTAGCGAGGAACATTCAGTACTTC
NA,NA,TRBJ2-3,TRBV28,CASKLGTDTQYF,TGTGCCAGCAAATTGGGAACAGATACGCAGTATTTT
NA,TRBD2,TRBJ2-4,TRBV5-1,CASSFGLAGLAKNIQYF,TGCGCCAGCAGCTTTGGACTAGCGGGCCTAGCCAAAAACATTCAGTACTTC
NA,NA,TRBJ2-3,TRBV5-1,CASREGVSDTQYF,TGCGCCAGCAGGGAGGGAGTGTCAGATACGCAGTATTTT
NA,TRBD1,TRBJ1-5,TRBV28,CASSLSGGKQPQHF,TGTGCCAGCAGTTTATCAGGGGGCAAGCAGCCCCAGCATTTT
few,NA,TRBJ2-1,TRBV19,CASSIWGNEQFF,TGTGCCAGTAGTATCTGGGGGAATGAGCAGTTCTTC
NA,NA,TRBJ1-1,TRBV5-1,CASSLVWGNTEAFF,TGCGCCAGCAGCTTGGTGTGGGGGAACACTGAAGCTTTCTTT
NA,TRBD2,TRBJ2-3,TRBV18,CASSPSGSNTDTQYF,TGTGCCAGCTCACCTAGCGGGAGTAACACAGATACGCAGTATTTT
NA,NA,TRBJ1-1,TRBV7-3,CASSLGGRTEAFF,TGTGCCAGCAGCTTAGGAGGTCGTACTGAAGCTTTCTTT
NA,NA,TRBJ2-2,TRBV11-2,CASSPGPPNTGELFF,TGTGCCAGCAGCCCGGGACCACCGAACACCGGGGAGCTGTTTTTT
NA,NA,TRBJ1-3,TRBV15,CATSRTGTGNTIYF,TGTGCCACCAGCAGGACGGGTACTGGAAACACCATATATTTT